These 26 T cell receptor beta chains share one sample of origin, sequenced in a study of OX40 agonist ivuxolimab in advanced cancers. Library preparation was by the immunoSEQ multiplex PCR assay. TCRdb re-hosts the immuneACCESS table, in-frame sequences only. Its copies lack some clones; in the studies checked, an unresolved V gene accounts for under half of them, and the cause for the rest is not known. The sample table shows approximately 50,000 clones, and approximately 80% are seen once. The top ten hold 3.9% of the sample. The sample consisted of CD4+ or CD8+ T cells sorted from blood, taken in a trial of the OX40 agonist ivuxolimab. The receptors come from an adult with an advanced solid tumor such as melanoma, head and neck, liver or kidney cancer.

V gene TRBV11-2 combines with J gene TRBJ2-7; TRBD2 agrees at 7 bases. V lost 1 base, J lost 4 bases, and 4 bases stayed unmatched. This CDR3 spans 14 amino acids. The V gene's germline CDR1 is SGHAT and CDR2 FQNNGV. The CDR3 nucleotides are TGTGCCAGCAGCTTAGGGGGCGGGAGTTACGAGCAGTACTTC. The encoded protein is CASSLGGGSYEQYF.

This clone was recorded once. The chain carries TRBV21-1 and TRBJ2-3; the table's TRBD1 call for D was not verified on the DNA. TRBV21-1 is a known pseudogene. The CDR3 covers 19 residues. This CDR3 is CASSKSPGGIAGPTDTQYF. CDR3 nucleotide sequence: TGTGCCAGCAGCAAAAGCCCAGGGGGGATAGCAGGCCCCACAGATACGCAGTATTTT.

The rearrangement links TRBV27 to TRBJ2-2; D may match TRBD1 or TRBD2 (10 bases each). Trimming pared 5 bases from V and 3 bases from J, leaving 28 bases between. The CDR3 contains 20 residues. The germline gives CDR1 MNHEY, CDR2 SMNVEV (reference sequence). CDR3 sequence (DNA): TGTGCCAGCAGTCCCCCGGGACAGGGGTGGACTAGCGGATACACCGGGGAGCTGTTTTTT. Translated, it gives CASSPPGQGWTSGYTGELFF.

This rearrangement joins TRBV18 to TRBJ2-1; unclear D gene. Germline assignment: CDR1 KGHSH and CDR2 LQKENI. This CDR3 comprises 13 residues. V lost 0 bases and J 5 bases, leaving 5 bases between the germline ends. The CDR3 DNA follows: TGTGCCAGCTCACCACCAGACCACAATGAGCAGTTCTTC. Translating gives CASSPPDHNEQFF.

The chain has TRBV27 and TRBJ1-6; maybe TRBD1 (5 bases). Trimming removed 3 bases at V and 8 bases at J, with 14 bases between. CDR1 and CDR2 from the germline V gene are MNHEY and SMNVEV (reference sequence). This CDR3 comprises 15 residues. The CDR3 loop is CASSFRRARDSPLHF. The CDR3 bases are TGTGCCAGCAGTTTTCGCAGGGCTAGGGATTCACCCCTCCACTTT.

V gene TRBV4-1 combines with J gene TRBJ1-3; 9 bases are a match to TRBD1. The germline gives CDR1 MGHRA, CDR2 YSYEKL. The CDR3 has 16 amino acids. J lost 6 bases, V lost 1 base, and 7 bases had no gene match. The CDR3 region has the DNA TGCGCCAGCAGCCAAGTTGGCGGGACAGGGTCAAACACCATATATTTT. It is translated as CASSQVGGTGSNTIYF.

The rearrangement joins TRBV7-9 to TRBJ2-6; D possibly corresponds to TRBD2 (7 bases). Germline CDR1 is SEHNR and CDR2 is FQNEAQ (reference sequence). The CDR3 totals 16 residues. V was clipped by 3 bases and J by 2 bases, with 11 bases between them. CDR3 residues: CASSFPGGPGANVLTF. In nucleotides, the CDR3 is TGTGCCAGCAGCTTTCCGGGGGGCCCTGGGGCCAACGTCCTGACTTTC.

The V and J genes are TRBV4-1 and TRBJ1-1, with D perhaps TRBD1 (5 bases). The CDR3 has 15 residues. V lost 3 bases to trimming and J lost 5 bases, with 16 bases between them. Germline V gene data show CDR1 as MGHRA and CDR2 as YSYEKL. The CDR3 reads CASSQGLVKGTEAFF. The CDR3 coding sequence is TGCGCCAGCAGCCAGGGGTTGGTGAAGGGGACTGAAGCTTTCTTT.

The rearrangement uses TRBV5-1 and TRBJ2-7; 7 bases are a match to TRBD2. Germline lookup yields CDR1 SGHRS and CDR2 YFSETQ. This CDR3 contains 15 residues. Unmatched junction bases numbered 6, after V lost 1 base and J lost 2 bases. CDR3 in DNA: TGCGCCAGCAGCTTGTCGACGGGAGGCCCCTACGAGCAGTACTTC. Encoded protein: CASSLSTGGPYEQYF.

This sequence joins TRBV21-1 and TRBJ1-2. TRBV21-1 is given as a pseudogene. The CDR3 is 16 amino acids. Here the CDR3 DNA reads TGTGCCAGCAGCCCAATTTTAGCTACAGAAGACCTATGGCTACACTTC. Its protein is CASSPILATEDLWLHF.

The CDR3 region is CASSPPELGNTEAFF. The CDR3 coding sequence is TGTGCCAGCTCACCACCCGAACTAGGAAACACTGAAGCTTTCTTT. The V call is TRBV18, the J call TRBJ1-1; D remains unclear. Germline V gene lookup returns CDR1 KGHSH and CDR2 LQKENI. The CDR3 runs to 15 residues. V was shortened by 0 bases and J by 2 bases, with 10 bases between the two germline ends.

This sequence joins TRBV7-2 and TRBJ1-1, with 7 positions matching TRBD1. Germline V gene sequence: CDR1 SGHTA, CDR2 FQGNSA. V lost 0 bases and J lost 5; bases outside the gene matches: 9. This CDR3 is built from 16 residues. CDR3 DNA sequence: TGTGCCAGCAGCTTAGCGGATATGGAGGGGGCGACTGAAGCTTTCTTT. As protein: CASSLADMEGATEAFF.

This clone was counted only a few times. The chain recombines TRBV28 with TRBJ1-5; D not resolved. Germline CDR1 MDHEN, CDR2 SYDVKM. The CDR3 is 14 residues long. V was clipped by 2 bases and J by 4 bases, with 9 bases between them. The CDR3 bases are TGTGCCAGCAGTTTACCCTACACGAATCAGCCCCAGCATTTT. Amino acids: CASSLPYTNQPQHF.

The chain joins TRBV5-1 to TRBJ1-4, with D maybe TRBD1 (5 bases). The V and J ends lost 1 base and 3 bases respectively, with 7 bases between them. The CDR3 covers 14 residues. In germline, CDR1 is SGHRS, CDR2 YFSETQ. CDR3 loop: CASSLNRPNEKLFF. The CDR3 DNA is TGCGCCAGCAGCTTGAACAGGCCTAATGAAAAACTGTTTTTT.

This chain connects TRBV18 to TRBJ1-4; unclear D gene. V dropped 2 bases and J dropped 8 bases, with 12 bases sitting between them. CDR3 size: 14 residues. Germline V CDR1 and CDR2: KGHSH, LQKENI. In DNA, the CDR3 is TGTGCCAGCTCACCAGCGACCGTGGGGGAAAAACTGTTTTTT. Translating it yields CASSPATVGEKLFF.

The chain employs TRBV6-6 and TRBJ2-7; D not certain. The CDR3 contains 12 residues. CDR1 is MNHNY and CDR2 is SVGAGI in the germline V gene (reference sequence). Trimming shortened V by 6 bases and J by 3 bases, and 9 bases separated the two germline ends. In DNA form, the CDR3 reads TGTGCCAGCAGCCCAGACGGCTACGAGCAGTACTTC. Translating it yields CASSPDGYEQYF.

The rearrangement links TRBV7-9 to TRBJ2-3; D is ambiguous. The V gene lost 4 bases and the J gene lost 0 bases, with 11 bases spanning the gap. The CDR3 totals 15 residues. Germline CDR1 reads SEHNR; CDR2 reads FQNEAQ (reference sequence). DNA of the CDR3: TGTGCCAGCAGCTCAACGAAGGGCAGCACAGATACGCAGTATTTT. It translates to CASSSTKGSTDTQYF.

The genes are TRBV9 and TRBJ2-3, with D tentatively TRBD1 or TRBD2 (5 bases each). This CDR3 comprises 14 residues. CDR1 SGDLS and CDR2 YYNGEE come from the germline V gene. V dropped 4 bases and J dropped 3 bases, with 12 bases sitting between them. The CDR3 spells CASSRQGETDTQYF. The CDR3 DNA follows: TGTGCCAGCAGCAGGCAGGGAGAGACAGATACGCAGTATTTT.

The rearrangement uses TRBV15 and TRBJ1-5; tentatively, D is TRBD1 (5 bases). Trimming took off 5 bases at V and 5 bases at J, with 10 bases between the two ends. The CDR3 runs 13 residues. Germline loops: CDR1 LNHNV, CDR2 YYDKDF (reference sequence). CDR3 loop: CATSVSGYQPQHF. CDR3 nucleotide sequence: TGTGCCACCAGCGTGTCAGGGTATCAGCCCCAGCATTTT.

This chain links TRBV5-1 with TRBJ2-3; weak D call: TRBD1 (6 bases). V was shortened by 0 bases and J by 2 bases, with 7 bases between the two germline ends. The CDR3 is 14 residues long. Germline assignment: CDR1 SGHRS and CDR2 YFSETQ. The CDR3 sequence is CASSLDRVTDTQYF. The CDR3 region has the DNA TGCGCCAGCAGCTTGGACAGGGTCACAGATACGCAGTATTTT.

This sequence joins TRBV5-1 and TRBJ1-1; D gene uncertain. The CDR3 consists of 14 residues. Germline CDR1 is SGHRS and CDR2 is YFSETQ. The V and J ends lost 4 bases and 0 bases respectively, with 10 bases between them. CDR3 coding DNA: TGCGCCAGCAGCCCCGTCCTCATGAACACTGAAGCTTTCTTT. This translates into CASSPVLMNTEAFF.

The chain has TRBV5-6 and TRBJ1-5; 12 bases are shared with TRBD1. The junction had 9 bases not matched to a gene; V was cut back by 3 bases and J by 2 bases. The CDR3 extends over 18 amino acids. Germline loops: CDR1 SGHDT, CDR2 YYEEEE. The CDR3 nucleotides are TGTGCCAGCAGCTGGCCGGGACAGGGGGCAGAGGGCAATCAGCCCCAGCATTTT. It codes for CASSWPGQGAEGNQPQHF.

CDR3 region: CASSLAGSGDEQYF. Written as DNA, the CDR3 is TGCGCCAGCAGCTTGGCGGGGTCAGGAGACGAGCAGTACTTC. V gene TRBV5-1 combines with J gene TRBJ2-7; TRBD2 might be the D (5 bases). Between the trimmed V and J ends, which lost 0 bases and 5 bases, there was a span of 12 bases. CDR1 is SGHRS, CDR2 YFSETQ, per germline. This CDR3 is 14 amino acids long.

The chain links TRBV7-2 to TRBJ2-2; D ambiguous. This CDR3 spans 14 amino acids. Trimming took off 3 bases at V and 4 bases at J, with 9 bases between the two ends. CDR1 is SGHTA, CDR2 FQGNSA, per germline. The CDR3 bases are TGTGCCAGCAGCTTCCTCGGGCTCACCGGGGAGCTGTTTTTT. Protein product: CASSFLGLTGELFF.

This clone appeared once. The V call is TRBV28, the J call TRBJ1-5, with TRBD1 identical over 10 bases. This CDR3 comprises 15 residues. Germline V gene lookup returns CDR1 MDHEN and CDR2 SYDVKM. J was trimmed by 7 bases and V by 1 base; bases with no gene match: 4. CDR3 sequence reads: CASSLLGTGDQPQHF. The CDR3 DNA follows: TGTGCCAGCAGTTTATTAGGGACAGGGGACCAGCCCCAGCATTTT.

V gene TRBV6-1 combines with J gene TRBJ2-7; either TRBD1 or TRBD2 may fit D (5 bases each). V shed 6 bases and J shed 3 bases, with 12 bases lying between them. This CDR3 spans 13 amino acids. Looked up from germline, CDR1 is MNHNS and CDR2 is SASEGT. CDR3 DNA: TGTGCCAGCAGCCCGGGACCATACTACGAGCAGTACTTC. Its protein product is CASSPGPYYEQYF.